These 11 T cell receptor beta chains share one sample of origin, sequenced in a study of cytotoxic CD8 clonotypes in ibrutinib-treated CLL. Sequencing was performed with immunoSEQ multiplex PCR; in TCRdb, only in-frame clones are kept and a portion is missing. The sample contains hundreds of thousands of clones, 70% to 75% of which appear only once. Source: PBMCs, taken after 12 months of ibrutinib treatment. These receptors all come from a human donor with chronic lymphocytic leukemia.

The J gene is TRBJ1-2, the V gene TRBV6-5; D ambiguous. This CDR3 has 14 amino acids. Trimming shortened V by 6 bases and J by 8 bases, and 19 bases separated the two germline ends. From germline, CDR1 is MNHEY and CDR2 SVGAGI. The CDR3 loop is CASSRWEGTEGYTF. The CDR3 region has the DNA TGTGCCAGCAGCAGGTGGGAGGGTACGGAGGGCTACACCTTC.

This chain joins TRBV4-1 and TRBJ1-2; 8 bases map to TRBD1. With V trimmed by 1 base and J by 8 bases, 3 bases remained unmatched. The CDR3 spans 13 residues. Germline-derived CDR1 and CDR2 are MGHRA and YSYEKL. CDR3 coding DNA: TGCGCCAGCAGCCAAGTCAGGGGGCTGGGCTACACCTTC. Encoded protein: CASSQVRGLGYTF.

This clone was seen a single time. The V gene is TRBV4-1, the J gene TRBJ2-1, with a possible D match to TRBD2 (5 bases). V was trimmed by 2 bases and J by 2 bases, leaving 13 bases between them. Germline CDR1 is MGHRA and CDR2 is YSYEKL. The CDR3 is 16 amino acids. CDR3: CASSQPTPGTYNEQFF. The CDR3 DNA is TGCGCCAGCAGCCAACCCACTCCGGGAACCTACAATGAGCAGTTCTTC.

The chain recombines TRBV5-1 with TRBJ2-5, with 12 bases matching TRBD2. Germline CDR1 is SGHRS and CDR2 is YFSETQ. V lost 4 bases, J lost 5 bases, and 15 bases stayed unmatched. The CDR3 runs to 18 residues. The CDR3 DNA reads as TGCGCCAGCAGCCCGATTACTAGCGGGGGGCGTATGGGGGAGACCCAGTACTTC. Residues: CASSPITSGGRMGETQYF.

The rearrangement joins TRBV27 to TRBJ2-3; 7 bases match TRBD2. The V gene's germline CDR1 is MNHEY and CDR2 SMNVEV (reference sequence). Trimming took 3 bases from V and 4 from J; bases not matched to a gene: 13. The CDR3 length is 17 residues. DNA for the CDR3: TGTGCCAGCAGTTTGGTCGGGGGGTCCCGTTCATCAGATACGCAGTATTTT. It yields the protein CASSLVGGSRSSDTQYF.

The sample holds one count of this clone. V and J are TRBV2 and TRBJ2-7, with D possibly matching TRBD1 (5 bases). The V and J ends lost 7 bases and 3 bases respectively, with 13 bases between them. Germline values: CDR1 SNHLY, CDR2 FYNNEI. The CDR3 is 13 residues long. CDR3 in DNA: TGTGCCAGCACCCGAAGGGGAAGCTACGAGCAGTACTTC. It yields the protein CASTRRGSYEQYF.

This chain joins TRBV25-1 and TRBJ2-7; 8 positions match TRBD2. The V gene end was trimmed by 2 bases and the J gene end by 0 bases; junction bases not matched to a gene: 3. The CDR3 spans 15 residues. Germline CDR1 reads MGHDK; CDR2 reads SYGVNS. The CDR3 here is CASSEGGRLSYEQYF. Here the CDR3 DNA reads TGTGCCAGCAGTGAAGGCGGGAGGCTCTCCTACGAGCAGTACTTC.

This clone came up once. J is TRBJ1-2 and V is TRBV6-5; the D gene is possibly TRBD1 (5 bases). This CDR3 comprises 15 residues. CDR1 is MNHEY, CDR2 SVGAGI, per germline. The ends were cut back, 1 base at V and 8 bases at J, with 17 bases in the middle. The CDR3 bases are TGTGCCAGCAGTTACTTCGCGTTGGTCAGGGAGGGCTACACCTTC. Residues: CASSYFALVREGYTF.

The chain couples TRBV30 to TRBJ2-2, with 8 positions matching TRBD2. CDR3 size: 16 residues. Germline trimming cut 0 bases from V and 7 bases from J; bases unmatched to any gene: 10. Germline CDR1 is GTSNPN and CDR2 is SVGIG (reference sequence). The CDR3 here is CAWSVYPSGSLGELFF. CDR3 bases: TGTGCCTGGAGTGTTTACCCCAGCGGGAGCCTCGGGGAGCTGTTTTTT.

V gene TRBV5-1 combines with J gene TRBJ1-4, with TRBD1 matching 8 bases. Germline loops: CDR1 SGHRS, CDR2 YFSETQ. With V trimmed by 5 bases and J by 8 bases, 11 bases remained unmatched. This CDR3 region has 15 residues. CDR3 residues: CASSRDQGAGEKLFF. In DNA, the CDR3 is TGCGCCAGCAGTCGAGACCAGGGGGCGGGCGAAAAACTGTTTTTT.

The V and J genes are TRBV7-9 and TRBJ2-7, with no clear D. Germline lookup yields CDR1 SEHNR and CDR2 FQNEAQ (reference sequence). Trimming removed 6 bases from V and 2 bases from J, with 8 bases in between. The length of the CDR3 is 12 residues. The CDR3 DNA follows: TGTGCCAGCAGTCCCGAGACCTACGAGCAGTACTTC. It is translated as CASSPETYEQYF.